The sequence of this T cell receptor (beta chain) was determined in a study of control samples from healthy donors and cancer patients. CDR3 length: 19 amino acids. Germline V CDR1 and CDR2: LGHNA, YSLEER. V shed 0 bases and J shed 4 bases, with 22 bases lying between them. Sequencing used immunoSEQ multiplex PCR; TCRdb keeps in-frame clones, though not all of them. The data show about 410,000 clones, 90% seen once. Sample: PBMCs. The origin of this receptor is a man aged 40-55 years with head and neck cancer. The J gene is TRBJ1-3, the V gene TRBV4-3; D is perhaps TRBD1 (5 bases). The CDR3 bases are TGCGCCAGCAGCCAAGACCCCCCACTAGCGAGGGGTCCGGGAAACACCATATATTTT. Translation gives CASSQDPPLARGPGNTIYF.